A selection of T cell receptor beta chains follows, all from one sample in a study of T cells after posttransplantation cyclophosphamide. The assay was immunoSEQ multiplex PCR, and TCRdb's table has in-frame clones only and misses some. This table holds 3,000 to 4,000 clones, around 82% found once. Source material: CD8+ T cells sorted from bone marrow. The source of these receptors is an older woman in good health, CMV-negative, and a related stem cell transplant donor. The CDR3 runs from the conserved cysteine through the conserved F or W.

len: 14; v_gene: TRBV2; CDR3aa: CASAGQGLKDTQYF
len: 15; v_gene: TRBV5-5; CDR3aa: CASSSGIGPYNEQFF
len: 16; v_gene: TRBV7-9; CDR3aa: CASSSPRGSSYNEQFF
len: 15; v_gene: TRBV6-4; CDR3aa: CASSDSSGGANEQFF
len: 15; v_gene: TRBV14; CDR3aa: CASSPGGALGTEAFF
len: 13; v_gene: TRBV6-1; CDR3aa: CASSGLSNTEAFF
len: 14; v_gene: TRBV6-5; CDR3aa: CASRGAGSGYGYTF
len: 15; v_gene: TRBV7-3; CDR3aa: CASSPSGGAKNIQYF
len: 16; v_gene: TRBV9; CDR3aa: CASSVTGTRNTGELFF
len: 14; v_gene: TRBV6-1; CDR3aa: CASIGSAGNTEAFF
len: 17; v_gene: TRBV7-6; CDR3aa: CASSLGAGTELSYEQYF
len: 16; v_gene: TRBV15; CDR3aa: CATSRRAGPPGDTQYF
len: 14; v_gene: TRBV15; CDR3aa: CATSRDRQSYEQYF
len: 14; v_gene: TRBV30; CDR3aa: CAWRSPQGTSPLHF
len: 15; v_gene: TRBV6-1; CDR3aa: CASSAGTGDSEKLFF
len: 13; v_gene: TRBV7-2; CDR3aa: CASSLGTNQPQHF
len: 14; v_gene: TRBV9; CDR3aa: CASSATGNNSPLHF
len: 14; v_gene: TRBV19; CDR3aa: CASSILGGDLEAFF
len: 16; v_gene: TRBV9; CDR3aa: CASSVGVGTVGETQYF
len: 15; v_gene: TRBV27; CDR3aa: CASSFHVRGPAEAFF
len: 14; v_gene: TRBV6-5; CDR3aa: CASRSASSGNTIYF
len: 14; v_gene: TRBV29-1; CDR3aa: CSVYFSGRANEQFF
len: 17; v_gene: TRBV7-9; CDR3aa: CASSSSWDRGLTYEQYF